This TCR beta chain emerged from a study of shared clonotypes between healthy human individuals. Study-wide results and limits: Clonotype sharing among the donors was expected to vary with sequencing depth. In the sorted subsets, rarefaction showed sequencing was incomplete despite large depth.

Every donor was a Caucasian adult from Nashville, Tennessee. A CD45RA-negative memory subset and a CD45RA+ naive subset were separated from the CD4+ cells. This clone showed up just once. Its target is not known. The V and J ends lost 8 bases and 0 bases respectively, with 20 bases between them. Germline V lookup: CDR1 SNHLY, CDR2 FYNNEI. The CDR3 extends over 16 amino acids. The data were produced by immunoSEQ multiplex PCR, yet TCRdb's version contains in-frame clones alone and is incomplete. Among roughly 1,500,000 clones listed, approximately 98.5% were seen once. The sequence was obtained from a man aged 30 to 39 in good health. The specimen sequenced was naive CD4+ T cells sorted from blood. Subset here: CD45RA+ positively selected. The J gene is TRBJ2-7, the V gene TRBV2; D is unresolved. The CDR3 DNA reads TGTGCCAGCTCTGCCAGAGATGCGCGAAGCTCCTACGAGCAGTACTTC. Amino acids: CASSARDARSSYEQYF.